The T cell receptor (beta chain) described here comes from a study of CD8+CD57+ T cells in acquired aplastic anemia. Study-wide context: The study obtained an average of roughly 3 ug of DNA from sorted CD4+ and CD8+ cells. Overall study findings and caveats: Levels of CD8+ Simpson's diversity were not significantly distinct in patients versus controls.

This clonotype was detected ten times or more. Antigen unknown. CDR3 and TCR beta VDJ profiling relied on genomic DNA as the template. TCRdb redid the calling of the reads with MiXCR, one entry per CDR3 protein. The sample gives around 140,000 distinct CDR3 sequences, 35% to 50% of which show up once; 8.4% is in the top ten. V lost 6 bases to trimming and J lost 6 bases; unmatched junction nucleotides: 3. Germline V gene sequence: CDR1 MNHNS, CDR2 SASEGT. This CDR3 contains 13 residues. Sequencing used sorted CD4+, CD8+, or CD8+CD57+ T cells (not recorded which) from PBMCs. The TCR was taken from a human donor in good health, serving as a control. V gene TRBV6-1 combines with J gene TRBJ1-5, with TRBD1 identical over 9 bases. For the CDR3, the DNA is TGTGCCAGCAGGTCGACAGGGGGTCAGCCCCAGCATTTT. Translation: CASRSTGGQPQHF.